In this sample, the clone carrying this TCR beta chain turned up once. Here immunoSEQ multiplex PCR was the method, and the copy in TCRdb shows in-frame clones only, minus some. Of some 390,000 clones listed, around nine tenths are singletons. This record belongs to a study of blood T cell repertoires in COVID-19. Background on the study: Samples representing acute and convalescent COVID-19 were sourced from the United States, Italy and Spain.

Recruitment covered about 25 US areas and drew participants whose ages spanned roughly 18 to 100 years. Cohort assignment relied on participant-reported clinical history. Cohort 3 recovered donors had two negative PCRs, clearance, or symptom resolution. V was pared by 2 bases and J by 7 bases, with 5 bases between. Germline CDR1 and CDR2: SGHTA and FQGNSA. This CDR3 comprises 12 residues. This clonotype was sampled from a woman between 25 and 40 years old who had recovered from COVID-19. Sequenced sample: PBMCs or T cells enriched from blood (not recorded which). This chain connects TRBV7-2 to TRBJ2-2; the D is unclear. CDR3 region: CASSLTYGELFF. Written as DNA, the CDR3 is TGTGCCAGCAGCTTAACTTACGGGGAGCTGTTTTTT.